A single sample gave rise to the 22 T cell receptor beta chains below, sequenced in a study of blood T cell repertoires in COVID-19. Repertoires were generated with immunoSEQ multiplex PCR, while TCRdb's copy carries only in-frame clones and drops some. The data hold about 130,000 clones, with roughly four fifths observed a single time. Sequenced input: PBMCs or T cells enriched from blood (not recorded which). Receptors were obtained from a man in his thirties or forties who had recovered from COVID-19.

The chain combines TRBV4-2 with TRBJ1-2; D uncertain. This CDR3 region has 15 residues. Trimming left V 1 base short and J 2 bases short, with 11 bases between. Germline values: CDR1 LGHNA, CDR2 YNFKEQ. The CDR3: CASSQGITPNYGYTF. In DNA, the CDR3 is TGTGCCAGCAGCCAAGGCATAACACCCAACTATGGCTACACCTTC.

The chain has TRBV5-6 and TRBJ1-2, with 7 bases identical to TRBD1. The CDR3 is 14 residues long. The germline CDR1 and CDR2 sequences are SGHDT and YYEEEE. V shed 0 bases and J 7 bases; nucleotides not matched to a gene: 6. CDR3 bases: TGTGCCAGCAGCTTGGGGACAGGTCGGATTGGCTACACCTTC. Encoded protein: CASSLGTGRIGYTF.

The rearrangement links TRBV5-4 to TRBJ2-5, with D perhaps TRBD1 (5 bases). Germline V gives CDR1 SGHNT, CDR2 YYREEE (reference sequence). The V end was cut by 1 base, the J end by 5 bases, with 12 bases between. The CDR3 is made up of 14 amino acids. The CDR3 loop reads CASSLRQRLETQYF. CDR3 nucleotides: TGTGCCAGCAGCTTGAGACAGCGTCTGGAGACCCAGTACTTC.

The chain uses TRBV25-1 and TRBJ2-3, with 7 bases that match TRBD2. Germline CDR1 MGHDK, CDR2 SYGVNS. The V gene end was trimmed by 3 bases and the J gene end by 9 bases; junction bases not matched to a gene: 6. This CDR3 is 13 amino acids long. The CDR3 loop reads CASSEGLQGTQYF. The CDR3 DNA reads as TGTGCCAGCAGTGAGGGACTACAAGGGACGCAGTATTTT.

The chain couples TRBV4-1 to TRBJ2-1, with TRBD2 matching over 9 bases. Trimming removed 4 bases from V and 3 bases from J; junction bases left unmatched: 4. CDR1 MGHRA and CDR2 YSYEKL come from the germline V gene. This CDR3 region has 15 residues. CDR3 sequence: CASSLGTSNYNEQFF. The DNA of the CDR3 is TGCGCCAGCAGCCTCGGGACTAGCAACTACAATGAGCAGTTCTTC.

CDR3 region: CASSLDSRNEKLFF. The CDR3 coding sequence is TGTGCCAGCAGCTTGGACAGTCGTAATGAAAAACTGTTTTTT. The chain recombines TRBV7-8 with TRBJ1-4, with D perhaps TRBD1 (6 bases). The germline V gene encodes CDR1 SGHVS and CDR2 FQNEAQ. Trimming removed 3 bases from V and 4 bases from J, with 9 bases in between. This CDR3 has 14 amino acids.

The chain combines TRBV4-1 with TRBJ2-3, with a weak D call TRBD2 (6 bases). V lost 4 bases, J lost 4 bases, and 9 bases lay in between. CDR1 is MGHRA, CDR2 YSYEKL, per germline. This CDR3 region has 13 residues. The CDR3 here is CASSPGGSDTQYF. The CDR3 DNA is TGCGCCAGCAGCCCTGGAGGGTCAGATACGCAGTATTTT.

CDR3 sequence (DNA): TGTGCCAGCAGTTACTTAGAAAGTACGCAGTATTTT. Its protein is CASSYLESTQYF. The chain uses TRBV6-6 and TRBJ2-3; D uncertain. V was pared by 1 base and J by 8 bases, with 7 bases between. This CDR3 spans 12 amino acids. Germline V gene lookup returns CDR1 MNHNY and CDR2 SVGAGI (reference sequence).

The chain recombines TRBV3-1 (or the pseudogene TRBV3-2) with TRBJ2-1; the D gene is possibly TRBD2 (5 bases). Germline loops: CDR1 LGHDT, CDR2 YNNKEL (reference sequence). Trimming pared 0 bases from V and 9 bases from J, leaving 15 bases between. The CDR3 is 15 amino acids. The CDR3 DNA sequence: TGTGCCAGCAGCCAAGATCAGTCGAACGGGGTTGAGCAGTTCTTC. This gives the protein CASSQDQSNGVEQFF.

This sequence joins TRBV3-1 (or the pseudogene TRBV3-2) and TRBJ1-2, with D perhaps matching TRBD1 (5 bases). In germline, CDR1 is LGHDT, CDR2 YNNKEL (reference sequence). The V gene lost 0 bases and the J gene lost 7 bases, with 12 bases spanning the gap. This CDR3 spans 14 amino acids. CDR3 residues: CASSQDLGVSGYTF. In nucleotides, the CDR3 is TGTGCCAGCAGCCAAGATCTAGGGGTCAGTGGCTACACCTTC.

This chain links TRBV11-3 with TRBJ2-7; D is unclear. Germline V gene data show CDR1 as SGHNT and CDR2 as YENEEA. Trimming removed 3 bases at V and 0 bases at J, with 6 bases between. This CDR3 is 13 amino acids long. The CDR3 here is CASSFSSSYEQYF. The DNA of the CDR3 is TGTGCCAGCAGCTTTTCCAGCTCCTACGAGCAGTACTTC.

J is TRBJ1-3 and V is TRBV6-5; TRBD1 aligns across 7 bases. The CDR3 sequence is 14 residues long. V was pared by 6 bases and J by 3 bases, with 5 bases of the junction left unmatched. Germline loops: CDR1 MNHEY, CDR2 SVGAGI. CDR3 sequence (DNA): TGTGCCAGCAGCCTCCGGGACAGTGGAAACACCATATATTTT. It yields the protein CASSLRDSGNTIYF.

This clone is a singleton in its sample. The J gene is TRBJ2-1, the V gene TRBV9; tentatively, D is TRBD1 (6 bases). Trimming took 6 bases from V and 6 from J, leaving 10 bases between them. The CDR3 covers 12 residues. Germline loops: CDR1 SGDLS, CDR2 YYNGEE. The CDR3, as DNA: TGTGCCAGCATTACAGGGCGCAATGAGCAGTTCTTC. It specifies CASITGRNEQFF.

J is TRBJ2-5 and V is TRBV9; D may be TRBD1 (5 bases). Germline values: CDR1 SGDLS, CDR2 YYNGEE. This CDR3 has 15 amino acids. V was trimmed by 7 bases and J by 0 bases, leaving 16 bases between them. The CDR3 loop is CASPSSGSNQETQYF. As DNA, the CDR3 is TGTGCCAGCCCATCTTCAGGGTCGAACCAAGAGACCCAGTACTTC.

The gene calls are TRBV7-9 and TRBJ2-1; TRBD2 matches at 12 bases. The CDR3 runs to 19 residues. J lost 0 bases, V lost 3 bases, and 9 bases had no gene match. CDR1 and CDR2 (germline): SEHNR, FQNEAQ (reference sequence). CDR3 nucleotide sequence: TGTGCCAGCAGCTTTCAGACTAGCGGGGGCAGGAGCTCCTACAATGAGCAGTTCTTC. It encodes CASSFQTSGGRSSYNEQFF.

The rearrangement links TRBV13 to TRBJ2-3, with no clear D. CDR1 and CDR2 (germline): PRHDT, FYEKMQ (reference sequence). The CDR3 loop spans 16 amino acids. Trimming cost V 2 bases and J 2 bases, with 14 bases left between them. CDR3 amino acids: CASSLTGQVITDTQYF. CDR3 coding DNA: TGTGCCAGCAGCTTAACTGGCCAGGTGATCACAGATACGCAGTATTTT.

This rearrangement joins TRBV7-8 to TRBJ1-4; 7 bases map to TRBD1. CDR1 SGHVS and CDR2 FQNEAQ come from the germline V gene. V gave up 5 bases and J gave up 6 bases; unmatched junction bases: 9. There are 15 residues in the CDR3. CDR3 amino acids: CASSAQPGQYEKLFF. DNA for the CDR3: TGTGCCAGCAGCGCCCAGCCGGGACAGTATGAAAAACTGTTTTTT.

Written as DNA, the CDR3 is TGCGCCAGCAGCCGACAGGAGCTTGAGACCCAGTACTTC. Residues: CASSRQELETQYF. The genes are TRBV5-1 and TRBJ2-5; the D gene is possibly TRBD1 (6 bases). V was cut by 4 bases and J by 5 bases, with 12 bases left in between. The CDR3 has 13 amino acids. CDR1 is SGHRS, CDR2 YFSETQ, per germline.

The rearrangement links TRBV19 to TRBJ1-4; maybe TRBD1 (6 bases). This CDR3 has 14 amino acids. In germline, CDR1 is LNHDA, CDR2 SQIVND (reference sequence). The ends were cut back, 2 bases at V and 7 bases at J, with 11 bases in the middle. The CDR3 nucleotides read TGTGCCAGTAGTATATCAGGGGAGCGTGAAAAACTGTTTTTT. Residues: CASSISGEREKLFF.

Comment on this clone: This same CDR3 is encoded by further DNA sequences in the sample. CDR3 coding DNA: TGTGCCAGCAGCTTAGGTCAGAACACTGAAGCTTTCTTT. Translated: CASSLGQNTEAFF. J is TRBJ1-1 and V is TRBV7-9, with D hard to call. Trimming stripped 1 base from V and 1 base from J, with 4 bases between. The CDR3 totals 13 residues. The V gene's germline CDR1 is SEHNR and CDR2 FQNEAQ (reference sequence).

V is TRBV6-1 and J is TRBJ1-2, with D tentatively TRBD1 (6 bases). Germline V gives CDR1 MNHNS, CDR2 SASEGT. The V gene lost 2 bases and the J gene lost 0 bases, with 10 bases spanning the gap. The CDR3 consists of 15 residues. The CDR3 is CASSELRTANYGYTF. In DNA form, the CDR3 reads TGTGCCAGCAGTGAACTACGGACAGCTAACTATGGCTACACCTTC.

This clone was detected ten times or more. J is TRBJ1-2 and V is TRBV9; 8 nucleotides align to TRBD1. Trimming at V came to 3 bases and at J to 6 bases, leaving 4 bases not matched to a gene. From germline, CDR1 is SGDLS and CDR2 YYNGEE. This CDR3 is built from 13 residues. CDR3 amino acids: CASSAGTGHGYTF. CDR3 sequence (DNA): TGTGCCAGCAGCGCCGGGACAGGCCATGGCTACACCTTC.